The present T cell receptor beta chain was sequenced within a study of cytomegalovirus exposure and HLA in healthy donors. This CDR3 comprises 14 residues. V shed 0 bases and J shed 4 bases, with 10 bases lying between them. Germline V gene sequence: CDR1 SGHNT, CDR2 YYREEE (reference sequence). In the PCR, 60 Vbeta and 13 Jbeta primers were used. Sequencing was performed with immunoSEQ multiplex PCR; in TCRdb, only in-frame clones are kept and a portion is missing. The data show 100,000 or so clones, over 60% seen once. A remark on this clone: Its antigen remains unidentified.

Findings and caveats of the study: About 87% or about 30% of the time was how often most TCR beta V segments were productive, according to an earlier analysis. The study dropped some indistinguishable V segments, TRBV6-2 and TRBV6-3 among them.

The chain has TRBV5-4 and TRBJ1-2; the D gene is possibly TRBD1 (5 bases). The receptor's source is a female donor in good health and CMV-seropositive. Sequencing input: PBMCs. The CDR3 bases are TGTGCCAGCAGCTTGGCGCAGGGCCTCTATGGCTACACCTTC. Translation: CASSLAQGLYGYTF.